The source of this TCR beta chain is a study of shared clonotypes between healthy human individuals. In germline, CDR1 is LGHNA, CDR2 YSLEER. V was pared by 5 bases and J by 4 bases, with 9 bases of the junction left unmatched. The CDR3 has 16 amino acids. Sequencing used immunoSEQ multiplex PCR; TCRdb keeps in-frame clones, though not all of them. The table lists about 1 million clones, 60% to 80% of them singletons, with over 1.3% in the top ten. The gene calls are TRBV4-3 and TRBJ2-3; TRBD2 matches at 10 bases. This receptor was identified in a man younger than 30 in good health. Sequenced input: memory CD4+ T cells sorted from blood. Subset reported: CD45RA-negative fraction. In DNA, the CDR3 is TGCGCCAGCAGCTTTCGGAGCGGGAGGGCCGCAGATACGCAGTATTTT. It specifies CASSFRSGRAADTQYF.